A single sample gave rise to the 7 T cell receptor beta chains below, sequenced in a study of T cell repertoires in cytomegalovirus infection. TCRdb used MiXCR to reprocess the reads, holding one entry per CDR3 protein. The table includes almost 500,000 distinct CDR3 sequences, about 11% detected once. Sequencing was carried out using PBMCs. The receptors stem from a human donor in good health (CMV status not recorded). Some clones in this sample may be carry-over from other donors' samples.

This clonotype was detected a few times. The J gene is TRBJ1-1, the V gene TRBV28; the D is unclear. The ends were cut back, 3 bases at V and 0 bases at J, with 8 bases in the middle. In germline, CDR1 is MDHEN, CDR2 SYDVKM. The length of the CDR3 is 14 residues. The CDR3 loop reads CASSFSTVNTEAFF. The CDR3 nucleotides read TGTGCCAGCAGTTTTTCCACTGTGAACACTGAAGCTTTCTTT.

Ten or more counts support this clonotype. The rearrangement joins TRBV7-2 to TRBJ2-7; D not resolved. Trimming cost V 3 bases and J 4 bases, with 4 bases left between them. CDR1 is SGHTA, CDR2 FQGNSA, per germline. The CDR3 totals 11 residues. The CDR3 protein is CASSFRYEQYF. Here the CDR3 DNA reads TGTGCCAGCAGCTTTAGGTACGAGCAGTACTTC. Drawing the rest from reference TRBV7-2 and TRBJ2-7, the complete variable domain is GAGVSQSPSNKVTEKGKDVELRCDPISGHTALYWYRQSLGQGLEFLIYFQGNSAPDKSGLPSDRFSAERTGGSVSTLTIQRTQQEDSAVYLCASSFRYEQYFGPGTRLTVT.

CDR3 nucleotide sequence: TGTGCCAGCAAGGAACAGGGCCGGGAAAAACTGTTTTTT. It codes for CASKEQGREKLFF. The chain carries TRBV2 and TRBJ1-4, with a weak D call TRBD1 (6 bases). Looked up from germline, CDR1 is SNHLY and CDR2 is FYNNEI. V lost 7 bases to trimming and J lost 8 bases, with 14 bases between them. The CDR3 is made up of 13 amino acids.

The chain couples TRBV30 to TRBJ2-7, with 10 bases lining up with TRBD1. The CDR3 has 13 residues. The germline gives CDR1 GTSNPN, CDR2 SVGIG (reference sequence). V lost 2 bases and J lost 6; bases outside the gene matches: 4. The CDR3 DNA sequence: TGTGCCTGGAGTCCTGGACAGGGGGTCGAGCAGTACTTC. Residues: CAWSPGQGVEQYF.

This clonotype was observed a handful of times. The chain combines TRBV20-1 with TRBJ2-5; TRBD1 aligns across 8 bases. The CDR3 is 14 amino acids. V shed 5 bases and J 2 bases; nucleotides not matched to a gene: 7. The germline CDR1 and CDR2 sequences are DFQATT and SNEGSKA (reference sequence). CDR3 sequence reads: CSAPLGTGQETQYF. Here the CDR3 DNA reads TGCAGTGCTCCCCTCGGGACAGGTCAAGAGACCCAGTACTTC.

The V gene is TRBV24-1, the J gene TRBJ2-1; a weak D match, TRBD1 (6 bases). The ends were cut back, 9 bases at V and 5 bases at J, with 10 bases in the middle. The CDR3 extends over 12 amino acids. Germline V gene lookup returns CDR1 KGHDR and CDR2 SFDVKD. The CDR3 loop is CATQGTNNEQFF. In DNA, the CDR3 is TGTGCCACCCAAGGGACAAACAATGAGCAGTTCTTC.

This clonotype was counted between two and nine times. The chain uses TRBV14 and TRBJ1-3; D gene unclear. The CDR3 is made up of 15 amino acids. CDR1 and CDR2 from the germline V gene are SGHDN and FVKESK. Trimming cost V 0 bases and J 3 bases, with 9 bases left between them. The CDR3 reads CASSQEYGSGNTIYF. The CDR3 coding sequence is TGTGCCAGCAGCCAAGAATATGGGAGTGGAAACACCATATATTTT. The variable domain in full, completed from reference TRBV14 and TRBJ1-3, reads EAGVTQFPSHSVIEKGQTVTLRCDPISGHDNLYWYRRVMGKEIKFLLHFVKESKQDESGMPNNRFLAERTGGTYSTLKVQPAELEDSGVYFCASSQEYGSGNTIYFGEGSWLTVV.